Below, one TCR beta chain is given with its context. This CDR3 region has 16 residues. With 5 bases removed from V and 2 bases from J, the gap between germline ends came to 15 bases. This entry belongs to a study of T-cell reconstitution after alpha-beta-depleted transplantation in children. TCRbeta library construction was performed incorporating unique molecular identifiers. From the PCR reads, TCRdb called clonotypes with MiXCR, one entry per CDR3 protein. This repertoire shows under 850,000 distinct CDR3 sequences, around 14% found once; its top ten account for 0.79%. This chain joins TRBV12-3 or TRBV12-4 and TRBJ1-4; D is perhaps TRBD1 (5 bases). Sequences were derived from PBMCs, sampled before TCRalphabeta/CD19-depleted stem cell transplant. The receptor comes from a girl aged 2-9 years with congenital amegakaryocytic thrombocytopenia, due to receive a stem cell transplant. The CDR3 here is CASSPRGRGTNEKLFF. The CDR3, as DNA: TGTGCCAGCAGTCCCCGAGGGAGGGGTACTAATGAAAAACTGTTTTTT.